A selection of T cell receptor beta chains follows, all from one sample in a study of CD8 T cells in ankylosing spondylitis. TCRdb reprocessed the 5' RACE reads with MiXCR, giving one entry per CDR3 protein. The data hold about 35,000 distinct CDR3 sequences, with roughly 3% observed a single time. The sequencing sample was made of blood, either unsorted or a sorted T cell fraction (not recorded which). Source of these receptors: a male donor with ankylosing spondylitis or in good health (not recorded which). Both conserved end residues are part of each CDR3. Each record gives: clone size, V gene, D gene, J gene, CDR3 DNA, CDR3 protein. The D gene is left open where the match is weak. Expanded clones get a size class; other rows say once, few or many, or leave the size out.

many	TRBV9	.	TRBJ2-2	TGTGCCAGCAGCCCCCAAGTGGAAAGGGAGCTGTTTTTT	CASSPQVERELFF
many	TRBV9	TRBD2	TRBJ2-2	TGTGCCAGCGCTACTCTAAGGACTAGCCCCATTGGTTCCGGGGAGCTGTTTTTT	CASATLRTSPIGSGELFF
many	TRBV9	TRBD1	TRBJ2-6	TGTGCCAGCAGCGATGGGGACAGATCTGGGGCCAACGTCCTGACTTTC	CASSDGDRSGANVLTF
many	TRBV9	.	TRBJ2-5	TGTGCCAGCAGCGTAGGGTGGGGACTGGGGCAAGAGACCCAGTACTTC	CASSVGWGLGQETQYF
many	TRBV9	TRBD1	TRBJ2-1	TGTGCCAGCAGCCCCCGGACAGGGGGGAACAATGAGCAGTTCTTC	CASSPRTGGNNEQFF
many	TRBV9	.	TRBJ2-3	TGTGCCAGCAGCGCCCTCGGGGGCATCCCGGACACAGATACGCAGTATTTT	CASSALGGIPDTDTQYF
many	TRBV9	TRBD1	TRBJ2-6	TGTGCCAGCAGCTTCCGGGACAGGACCTCCTCTGGGGCCAACGTCCTGACTTTC	CASSFRDRTSSGANVLTF
many	TRBV9	TRBD1	TRBJ2-2	TGTGCCAGCAGCCAGGGGGCAGCCGGGGAGCTGTTTTTT	CASSQGAAGELFF
many	TRBV9	.	TRBJ2-5	TGTGCCAGCAGCGCCGGACTACTCCAAGAGACCCAGTACTTC	CASSAGLLQETQYF
.	TRBV9	.	TRBJ2-1	TGTGCCAGCAGCGTAGATGCGCGCTCCTACAATGAGCAGTTCTTC	CASSVDARSYNEQFF
many	TRBV9	.	TRBJ2-3	TGTGCCAGCAGCGTAGGAGGCAGAGATACGCAGTATTTT	CASSVGGRDTQYF
.	TRBV9	TRBD2	TRBJ2-5	TGTGCCAGCAGCGTAGCGGGGGGGACCCAAGAGACCCAGTACTTC	CASSVAGGTQETQYF
.	TRBV9	TRBD1	TRBJ2-3	TGTGCCAGCAGCCCCAACAGTAGGGGGCCCCGATATACGCAGTATTTT	CASSPNSRGPRYTQYF
few	TRBV7-2	.	TRBJ2-7	TGTGCCAGCCTTCGGGACACCCTCCGGTACGAGCAGTACTTC	CASLRDTLRYEQYF
many	TRBV9	.	TRBJ2-3	TGTGCCAGCAGCGTAGACAGAGGTACGCAGTATTTT	CASSVDRGTQYF
many	TRBV9	TRBD1	TRBJ2-3	TGTGCCAGCAGCGTCCTGGACGGACAGGGGTCAGATACGCAGTATTTT	CASSVLDGQGSDTQYF
many	TRBV9	TRBD2	TRBJ2-1	TGTGCCAGCAGCACCGGGACTAGCGGGAGCTATGAGCAGTTCTTC	CASSTGTSGSYEQFF
few	TRBV9	.	TRBJ2-4	TGTGCCAGCAGCGTTGACAGCTGGGCGAACATTCAGTACTTC	CASSVDSWANIQYF
many	TRBV9	.	TRBJ2-5	TGTGCCAGCAGCGCACAGGGTACGGAGACCCAGTACTTC	CASSAQGTETQYF
many	TRBV9	.	TRBJ1-6	TGTGCCAGCAGCCAGCATTATAATTCACCCCTCCACTTT	CASSQHYNSPLHF
.	TRBV9	.	TRBJ2-2	TGTGCCAGCAGCGTAGATGGGTTGTCCGGGGAGCTGTTTTTT	CASSVDGLSGELFF
many	TRBV9	.	TRBJ2-5	TGTGCCAGCAGCGTAAGCCTAATTCTAGAGACCCAGTACTTC	CASSVSLILETQYF
few	TRBV9	TRBD2	TRBJ2-1	TGTGCCAGCAGCGTGGTAGCGGGAGGGCCTTATGAGCAGTTCTTC	CASSVVAGGPYEQFF
many	TRBV9	.	TRBJ1-1	TGTGCCAGCAGCGTAGTAGGGGGTGAGAACACTGAAGCTTTCTTT	CASSVVGGENTEAFF
many	TRBV9	.	TRBJ2-1	TGTGCCAGCAGCGTAGATCCGGAGAACAATGAGCAGTTCTTC	CASSVDPENNEQFF
many	TRBV9	TRBD2	TRBJ2-3	TGTGCCAGCAGCGTAGACGGGACTAGCGGAACAGATACGCAGTATTTT	CASSVDGTSGTDTQYF
many	TRBV9	.	TRBJ2-1	TGTGCCAGCAGCGTAGTTTTTGGAGGTGGTGAGCAGTTCTTC	CASSVVFGGGEQFF
many	TRBV9	.	TRBJ2-3	TGTGCCAGCAGCGCAGGAGGAGGAGGGGGGAGCACAGATACGCAGTATTTT	CASSAGGGGGSTDTQYF
few	TRBV9	.	TRBJ1-1	TGTGCCAGCGCCTATAGTGATGGGACCGCCAAAGCTTTCTTT	CASAYSDGTAKAFF
.	TRBV15	.	TRBJ2-7	TGTGCCACCAGCAGAGAGACCCTCTCCTACGAGCAGTACTTC	CATSRETLSYEQYF
many	TRBV9	.	TRBJ2-5	TGTGCCAGCAGTACCCGGGACATCTCCCGAGGGCAAGAGACCCAGTACTTC	CASSTRDISRGQETQYF
many	TRBV9	.	TRBJ1-1	TGTGCCAGCAGCGTCGGTCAGTCCCTTCTTAGTCCCCCTGAAGCTTTCTTT	CASSVGQSLLSPPEAFF
many	TRBV9	.	TRBJ2-2	TGTGCCAGCAGCGTAGAGGGCGTAGGGTTGGGAGGCACCGGGGAGCTGTTTTTT	CASSVEGVGLGGTGELFF
many	TRBV9	.	TRBJ2-1	TGTGCCAGCAGCGTAGCGGGGCGAGAATCCTACAATGAGCAGTTCTTC	CASSVAGRESYNEQFF
many	TRBV9	.	TRBJ2-2	TGTGCCAGCAGCGTAGCTCCAGGGGAGGCGGCGAACACCGGGGAGCTGTTTTTT	CASSVAPGEAANTGELFF
many	TRBV9	.	TRBJ2-3	TGTGCCAGCAGCCCCAGCACAGATACGCAGTATTTT	CASSPSTDTQYF
many	TRBV9	TRBD1	TRBJ2-5	TGTGCCAGCAGCTCGCGGACAGGTCCAGGAGAGACCCAGTACTTC	CASSSRTGPGETQYF
many	TRBV9	.	TRBJ2-3	TGTGCCAGCAGCCCTGTGACGGCGGGGGCCCGTGATACGCAGTATTTT	CASSPVTAGARDTQYF
many	TRBV9	TRBD1	TRBJ1-5	TGTGCCAGCAGCGCTGATCCTGGGCAGGGGGACAGCAATCAGCCCCAGCATTTT	CASSADPGQGDSNQPQHF
many	TRBV9	TRBD1	TRBJ2-2	TGTGCCAGCAGCGTCTATACCGGACAGGGGGCGCCCACCGGGGAGCTGTTTTTT	CASSVYTGQGAPTGELFF
many	TRBV9	.	TRBJ2-3	TGTGCCAGCAGCCCGAGTGGCGGCCCTAGCACAGATACGCAGTATTTT	CASSPSGGPSTDTQYF
.	TRBV9	.	TRBJ2-5	TGTGCCAGCAGCCCGGTACTAGGTCAAGAGACCCAGTACTTC	CASSPVLGQETQYF
many	TRBV9	.	TRBJ2-3	TGTGCCAGCAGCGTAGAAGATAGAGGGGTCGGGGATACGCAGTATTTT	CASSVEDRGVGDTQYF
medium-sized	TRBV9	.	TRBJ2-2	TGTGCCAGCAGCGTAGGGGGAACCGGGGAGCTGTTTTTT	CASSVGGTGELFF
many	TRBV9	.	TRBJ1-5	TGTGCCAGCAGCGTAGGACCGGGGTTGGGTCAGCCCCAGCATTTT	CASSVGPGLGQPQHF
many	TRBV9	.	TRBJ2-3	TGTGCCAGCAGCGTAGGGGCAGACACAGATACGCAGTATTTT	CASSVGADTDTQYF